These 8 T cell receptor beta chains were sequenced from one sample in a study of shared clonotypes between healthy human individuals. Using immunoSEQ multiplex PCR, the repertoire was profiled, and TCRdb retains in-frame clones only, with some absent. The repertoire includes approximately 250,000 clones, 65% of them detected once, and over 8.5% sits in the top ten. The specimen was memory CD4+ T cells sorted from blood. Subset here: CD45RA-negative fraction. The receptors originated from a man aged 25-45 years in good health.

The CDR3 nucleotides are TGTGCCAGCGGACAACAGGGAAATGAGCAGTTCTTC. It encodes CASGQQGNEQFF. The genes are TRBV6-5 and TRBJ2-1; D is possibly TRBD1 (6 bases). The germline V gene has CDR1 MNHEY and CDR2 SVGAGI. Trimming removed 8 bases from V and 7 bases from J, with 12 bases in between. This CDR3 contains 12 residues.

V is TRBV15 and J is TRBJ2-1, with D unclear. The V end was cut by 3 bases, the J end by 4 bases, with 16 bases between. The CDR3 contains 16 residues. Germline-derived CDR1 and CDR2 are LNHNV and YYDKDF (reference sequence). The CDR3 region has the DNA TGTGCCACCAGCAGTTCTCCCGGGTCTCGGTACAATGAGCAGTTCTTC. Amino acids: CATSSSPGSRYNEQFF.

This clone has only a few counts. CDR3 in amino acids: CASRGDRGPNEQFF. As DNA, the CDR3 is TGTGCCAGCAGGGGGGACAGGGGACCCAATGAGCAGTTCTTC. This chain joins TRBV27 and TRBJ2-1, with 10 positions matching TRBD1. Germline loops: CDR1 MNHEY, CDR2 SMNVEV (reference sequence). Losses at the gene ends were 6 bases for V and 6 bases for J; bases not matched to a gene: 5. This CDR3 region has 14 residues.

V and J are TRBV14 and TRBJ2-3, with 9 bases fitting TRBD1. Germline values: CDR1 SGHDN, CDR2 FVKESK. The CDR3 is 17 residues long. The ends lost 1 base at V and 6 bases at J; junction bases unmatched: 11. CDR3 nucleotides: TGTGCCAGCAGCCAAGTTGGCCCCGGACAGGGGTTTGATACGCAGTATTTT. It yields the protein CASSQVGPGQGFDTQYF. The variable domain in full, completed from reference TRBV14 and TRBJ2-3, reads EAGVTQFPSHSVIEKGQTVTLRCDPISGHDNLYWYRRVMGKEIKFLLHFVKESKQDESGMPNNRFLAERTGGTYSTLKVQPAELEDSGVYFCASSQVGPGQGFDTQYFGPGTRLTVL.

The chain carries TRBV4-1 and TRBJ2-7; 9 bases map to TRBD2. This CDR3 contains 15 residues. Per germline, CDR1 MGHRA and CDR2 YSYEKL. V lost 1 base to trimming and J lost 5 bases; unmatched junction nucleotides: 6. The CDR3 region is CASSQGAGGGHEQYF. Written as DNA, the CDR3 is TGCGCCAGCAGCCAAGGAGCGGGAGGAGGCCACGAGCAGTACTTC.

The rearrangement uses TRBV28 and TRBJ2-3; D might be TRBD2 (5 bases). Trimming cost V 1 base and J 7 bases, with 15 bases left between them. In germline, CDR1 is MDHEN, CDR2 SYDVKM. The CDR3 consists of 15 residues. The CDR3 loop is CASSLFGLLSYTQYF. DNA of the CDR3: TGTGCCAGCAGTTTATTCGGACTCCTGTCTTATACGCAGTATTTT.

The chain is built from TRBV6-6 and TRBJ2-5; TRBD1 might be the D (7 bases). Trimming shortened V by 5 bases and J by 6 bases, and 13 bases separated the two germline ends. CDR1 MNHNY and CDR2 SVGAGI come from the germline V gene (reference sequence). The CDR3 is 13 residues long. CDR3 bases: TGTGCCAGCAGTCCGACAGGGAGGAAGACCCAGTACTTC. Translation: CASSPTGRKTQYF.

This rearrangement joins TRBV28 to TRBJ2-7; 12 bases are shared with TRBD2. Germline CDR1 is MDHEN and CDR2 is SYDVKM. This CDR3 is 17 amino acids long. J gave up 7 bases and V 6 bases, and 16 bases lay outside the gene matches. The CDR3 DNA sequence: TGTGCCAGCAGCCCCTTGACTAGCGGGAGAGGAGGGGTTGAGCAGTACTTC. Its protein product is CASSPLTSGRGGVEQYF.